This T cell receptor beta chain was identified in a study of OX40 agonist ivuxolimab in advanced cancers. Whole-study results and caveats: Partial responders dosed at 0.1-3.0 mg/kg displayed clonal expansion ranking among the lowest.

Trimming removed 6 bases from V and 0 bases from J; junction bases left unmatched: 2. This CDR3 contains 14 residues. Germline V gene data show CDR1 as MNHEY and CDR2 as SMNVEV (reference sequence). The count of this clone is one. Its specificity is not known. The method was immunoSEQ multiplex PCR; TCRdb's version includes in-frame clones alone and lacks a portion of them. The sample yields over 85,000 clones, about four fifths seen once. The V gene is TRBV27, the J gene TRBJ2-7; 10 nucleotides align to TRBD1. Specimen: CD4+ or CD8+ T cells sorted from blood, collected in a trial of the OX40 agonist ivuxolimab. This clonotype originated in an adult with an advanced solid tumor such as melanoma, head and neck, liver or kidney cancer. CDR3 in DNA: TGTGCCAGCAGGGGACAGGGGAACTCCTACGAGCAGTACTTC. Translated: CASRGQGNSYEQYF.